A single sample gave rise to the 31 T cell receptor beta chains below, sequenced in a study of graft-versus-host responses after intestinal transplantation. These receptors lack a known antigen. Profiling relied on immunoSEQ multiplex PCR, and the TCRdb table lists in-frame clones only, not all of them. The sample consists of around 100,000 clones, about 90% of them appearing once. The sample was unstimulated CD4+ T cells sorted from spleen or lymph node cells, taken before transplant. Receptors originate from a human donor who was the organ donor for an intestinal transplant.

The rearrangement links TRBV30 to TRBJ2-5, with D maybe TRBD2 (5 bases). The CDR3 is 11 amino acids. Deletions cut 5 bases from V and 5 bases from J, with 9 bases between. The germline CDR1 and CDR2 sequences are GTSNPN and SVGIG (reference sequence). The chain's CDR3 is CAWGRTETQYF. Written as DNA, the CDR3 is TGTGCCTGGGGGCGGACTGAGACCCAGTACTTC.

This sequence joins TRBV28 and TRBJ1-5, with a weak D call TRBD1 (6 bases). V was shortened by 4 bases and J by 8 bases, with 18 bases between the two germline ends. Germline lookup yields CDR1 MDHEN and CDR2 SYDVKM. The CDR3 totals 15 residues. CDR3 protein: CASSSGGPNLEPQHF. The CDR3 DNA reads as TGTGCCAGCAGTTCCGGGGGCCCTAATCTTGAGCCCCAGCATTTT.

V and J are TRBV29-1 and TRBJ1-3, with 7 bases lining up with TRBD1. Germline V gives CDR1 SQVTM, CDR2 ANQGSEA. The junction had 2 bases not matched to a gene; V was cut back by 2 bases and J by 4 bases. This CDR3 comprises 13 residues. DNA for the CDR3: TGCAGCGTTGAACTGGACAGGGGAAACACCATATATTTT. This translates into CSVELDRGNTIYF.

V is TRBV5-4 and J is TRBJ2-7, with 11 bases matching TRBD2. The CDR3 length is 17 residues. The trim removed 0 bases at V and 3 bases at J, leaving 8 bases unmatched. In germline, CDR1 is SGHNT, CDR2 YYREEE (reference sequence). The CDR3 is CASSLGEPSGGYYEQYF. CDR3 DNA: TGTGCCAGCAGCTTGGGGGAGCCTAGCGGGGGGTACTACGAGCAGTACTTC.

The J gene is TRBJ2-2, the V gene TRBV30; tentatively, D is TRBD1 (6 bases). Trimming removed 7 bases at V and 5 bases at J, with 17 bases between. Germline lookup yields CDR1 GTSNPN and CDR2 SVGIG (reference sequence). The CDR3 extends over 14 amino acids. The CDR3 loop is CASSRGRGTGELFF. For the CDR3, the DNA is TGTGCCTCCAGTAGGGGGAGAGGAACCGGGGAGCTGTTTTTT. Full variable domain (rest looked up from reference TRBV30 and TRBJ2-2): SQTIHQWPATLVQPVGSPLSLECTVEGTSNPNLYWYRQAAGRGLQLLFYSVGIGQISSEVPQNLSASRPQDRQFILSSKKLLLSDSGFYLCASSRGRGTGELFFGEGSRLTVL.

This clone was seen a single time. This rearrangement joins TRBV6-5 to TRBJ1-2; no definite D call. Germline loops: CDR1 MNHEY, CDR2 SVGAGI. V dropped 3 bases and J dropped 0 bases, with 14 bases sitting between them. The CDR3 spans 16 residues. The CDR3 loop is CASSYIPLGANYGYTF. CDR3 in DNA: TGTGCCAGCAGTTATATTCCCCTCGGAGCTAACTATGGCTACACCTTC.

The V gene is TRBV11-1, the J gene TRBJ1-4; D is perhaps TRBD1 (5 bases). Germline CDR1 and CDR2: SGHAT and FQDESV (reference sequence). The CDR3 totals 18 residues. V shed 5 bases and J shed 0 bases, with 19 bases lying between them. DNA for the CDR3: TGTGCCAGCAGCCCCACACCCCGGGACCCCGCAACTAATGAAAAACTGTTTTTT. Translated: CASSPTPRDPATNEKLFF.

V is TRBV6-5 and J is TRBJ2-5, with D perhaps matching TRBD1 (6 bases). There are 15 residues in the CDR3. Germline lookup yields CDR1 MNHEY and CDR2 SVGAGI. The germline V and J ends were trimmed by 5 bases and 2 bases, with 15 bases remaining between them. The CDR3 is CASSTWTAKQETQYF. CDR3 bases: TGTGCCAGCAGTACTTGGACAGCTAAACAAGAGACCCAGTACTTC.

Only a few counts were recorded for this clone. The genes are TRBV6-5 and TRBJ1-4; tentatively, D is TRBD1 (6 bases). The CDR3 covers 16 residues. Trimming removed 4 bases from V and 8 bases from J, with 20 bases in between. The germline V gene has CDR1 MNHEY and CDR2 SVGAGI. CDR3 sequence reads: CASSSPSRDRNEKLFF. For the CDR3, the DNA is TGTGCCAGCAGTTCCCCCTCTAGAGACAGGAACGAAAAACTGTTTTTT.

This clone was detected only a few times. The rearrangement uses TRBV18 and TRBJ1-2; possible D gene TRBD1, 6 bases. Per the germline V gene, CDR1 is KGHSH and CDR2 is LQKENI. The ends were cut back, 6 bases at V and 5 bases at J, with 10 bases in the middle. The CDR3 consists of 12 residues. The CDR3 coding sequence is TGTGCCAGCTCCCTCCAGGGGTATGGCTACACCTTC. Protein sequence: CASSLQGYGYTF.

The chain employs TRBV6-5 and TRBJ2-3; D assignment may be TRBD1 or TRBD2 (6 bases each). The CDR3 is made up of 14 amino acids. V lost 7 bases, J lost 1 base, and 12 bases lay in between. The germline gives CDR1 MNHEY, CDR2 SVGAGI. CDR3 sequence (DNA): TGTGCCAGCAAGGGGGGCCGGGGCACAGATACGCAGTATTTT. This codes for CASKGGRGTDTQYF.

CDR3 in DNA: TGTGCCAGCAAGCGGGATACGCAGTATTTT. It is translated as CASKRDTQYF. The rearrangement links TRBV2 to TRBJ2-3; D may be TRBD2 (5 bases). This CDR3 region has 10 residues. The germline V gene encodes CDR1 SNHLY and CDR2 FYNNEI. The V end lost 7 bases, the J end lost 6 bases, and 5 bases lay between the germline ends.

This clone was seen just once. The V call is TRBV10-2, the J call TRBJ2-7, with TRBD2 matching 14 bases. CDR3 length: 15 amino acids. Losses at the gene ends were 3 bases for V and 4 bases for J; bases not matched to a gene: 2. CDR1 WSHSY and CDR2 SAAADI come from the germline V gene. In DNA form, the CDR3 reads TGCGCCAGCAGTGAAGGGACTAGCGGGGGTTACGAGCAGTACTTC. It translates to CASSEGTSGGYEQYF.

V usage is TRBV30 and J usage is TRBJ2-6; unclear D gene. V lost 0 bases to trimming and J lost 4 bases, with 7 bases between them. Germline CDR1 is GTSNPN and CDR2 is SVGIG (reference sequence). CDR3 length: 14 residues. Here the CDR3 reads CAWSVIVGANVLTF. CDR3 DNA: TGTGCCTGGAGTGTAATAGTCGGGGCCAACGTCCTGACTTTC.

DNA for the CDR3: TGTGCCAGCAGCTTATTGGGTCGCGGCTACGAGCAGTACTTC. This translates into CASSLLGRGYEQYF. The V and J genes are TRBV11-1 and TRBJ2-7; D is ambiguous. Germline loops: CDR1 SGHAT, CDR2 FQDESV (reference sequence). V lost 2 bases to trimming and J lost 3 bases, with 11 bases between them. The CDR3 has 14 amino acids.

This clone appeared a single time. The chain combines TRBV28 with TRBJ1-1; D is ambiguous. Germline V gene lookup returns CDR1 MDHEN and CDR2 SYDVKM. There are 13 residues in the CDR3. Trimming removed 4 bases from V and 3 bases from J, with 9 bases in between. The CDR3 here is CASSSHSYTEAFF. The CDR3 nucleotides read TGTGCCAGCAGTTCTCATTCTTACACTGAAGCTTTCTTT.

The V call is TRBV7-9, the J call TRBJ2-5; D ambiguous. V was cut by 2 bases and J by 4 bases, with 14 bases left in between. Germline assignment: CDR1 SEHNR and CDR2 FQNEAQ (reference sequence). CDR3 length equals 15 residues. This CDR3 is CASSLTPREGETQYF. The CDR3 nucleotides read TGTGCCAGCAGCTTAACACCAAGGGAAGGAGAGACCCAGTACTTC. The full variable domain, in which reference TRBV7-9 and TRBJ2-5 provide the parts outside the CDR3, is DTGVSQNPRHKITKRGQNVTFRCDPISEHNRLYWYRQTLGQGPEFLTYFQNEAQLEKSRLLSDRFSAERPKGSFSTLEIQRTEQGDSAMYLCASSLTPREGETQYFGPGTRLLVL.

The chain has TRBV5-4 and TRBJ1-3; a possible D gene is TRBD1 (5 bases). The CDR3 is made up of 14 amino acids. V was trimmed by 2 bases and J by 2 bases, leaving 8 bases between them. Germline values: CDR1 SGHNT, CDR2 YYREEE (reference sequence). DNA of the CDR3: TGTGCCAGCAGCTTTGGCAGGGCTGGAAACACCATATATTTT. Protein product: CASSFGRAGNTIYF.

In the case of this clone: The sample carries other DNA sequences with the same CDR3. V usage is TRBV28 and J usage is TRBJ1-2, with a tentative D call TRBD1 (5 bases). Trimming pared 2 bases from V and 4 bases from J, leaving 8 bases between. In germline, CDR1 is MDHEN, CDR2 SYDVKM. This CDR3 has 13 residues. CDR3 nucleotide sequence: TGTGCCAGCAGTTTAGGGGGTCTCTATGGCTACACCTTC. Residues: CASSLGGLYGYTF.

The chain is built from TRBV5-1 and TRBJ1-1, with 10 bases fitting TRBD1. Germline V gene lookup returns CDR1 SGHRS and CDR2 YFSETQ. The CDR3 loop spans 16 amino acids. V shed 4 bases, J shed 7 bases, and the junction held 13 bases outside the gene matches. The CDR3 sequence: CASSPGQGTRRIEAFF. CDR3 nucleotides: TGCGCCAGCAGCCCGGGACAGGGGACTCGGAGGATTGAAGCTTTCTTT.

CDR3 bases: TGTGCCTGGAGGGGGGATTTTACCGGGGAGCTGTTTTTT. Protein: CAWRGDFTGELFF. The V gene is TRBV30, the J gene TRBJ2-2, with D perhaps being TRBD1 or TRBD2 (5 bases each). The CDR3 has 13 residues. The V end lost 3 bases, the J end lost 5 bases, and 10 bases lay between the germline ends. Germline CDR1 is GTSNPN and CDR2 is SVGIG (reference sequence).

V and J are TRBV5-5 and TRBJ2-7; 10 bases map to TRBD1. Germline lookup yields CDR1 SGHKS and CDR2 YYEKEE (reference sequence). The V gene end was trimmed by 4 bases and the J gene end by 3 bases; junction bases not matched to a gene: 7. CDR3 length: 15 residues. The CDR3 region has the DNA TGTGCCAGCAGCCGGGGACAGGGGATAATCTACGAGCAGTACTTC. Translating gives CASSRGQGIIYEQYF. The variable domain in full, with the rest retrieved from reference TRBV5-5 and TRBJ2-7, is DAGVTQSPTHLIKTRGQQVTLRCSPISGHKSVSWYQQVLGQGPQFIFQYYEKEERGRGNFPDRFSARQFPNYSSELNVNALLLGDSALYLCASSRGQGIIYEQYFGPGTRLTVT.

This clone was seen a handful of times. The chain carries TRBV19 and TRBJ1-2; 7 nucleotides match TRBD1. The CDR3 is 13 amino acids. Germline CDR1 LNHDA, CDR2 SQIVND (reference sequence). Losses at the gene ends were 3 bases for V and 8 bases for J; bases not matched to a gene: 6. The CDR3 bases are TGTGCCAGTAGTATTGAGGGGGCTGGAGGCTACACCTTC. Amino acids: CASSIEGAGGYTF.

The chain links TRBV4-1 to TRBJ2-5; a possible D gene is TRBD2 (6 bases). V lost 0 bases and J 4 bases, leaving 15 bases between the germline ends. CDR3 length: 16 residues. Germline CDR1 MGHRA, CDR2 YSYEKL. CDR3 nucleotide sequence: TGCGCCAGCAGCCAAGACGGGACTCAAGGAAGAGAGACCCAGTACTTC. Its protein product is CASSQDGTQGRETQYF.

V usage is TRBV10-1 and J usage is TRBJ2-1, with D hard to call. The length of the CDR3 is 13 residues. Germline V lookup: CDR1 WNHNN, CDR2 SYGVQD (reference sequence). Trimming took 5 bases from V and 5 from J, leaving 10 bases between them. CDR3 in DNA: TGCGCCAGCAGTAAGCTCGCCCACAATGAGCAGTTCTTC. Its translation: CASSKLAHNEQFF.

The V call is TRBV6-7, the J call TRBJ1-2; 7 bases line up with TRBD1. TRBV6-7 is placed among ORFs of uncertain function. The CDR3 runs to 15 residues. Germline trimming cut 6 bases from V and 4 bases from J; bases unmatched to any gene: 11. CDR3: CASSLAGQGVYGYTF. The CDR3 bases are TGTGCCAGCAGCCTTGCGGGGCAGGGGGTCTATGGCTACACCTTC.

V and J are TRBV19 and TRBJ1-1; TRBD1 is a possible D gene (5 bases). Germline CDR1 LNHDA, CDR2 SQIVND (reference sequence). Trimming took 2 bases from V and 9 from J, leaving 13 bases between them. The CDR3 loop spans 13 amino acids. CDR3 sequence: CASSIKPGLKAFF. Here the CDR3 DNA reads TGTGCCAGTAGTATAAAACCGGGACTCAAAGCTTTCTTT. The entire variable domain, with the rest obtained from reference TRBV19 and TRBJ1-1, is as follows: DGGITQSPKYLFRKEGQNVTLSCEQNLNHDAMYWYRQDPGQGLRLIYYSQIVNDFQKGDIAEGYSVSREKKESFPLTVTSAQKNPTAFYLCASSIKPGLKAFFGQGTRLTVV.

DNA of the CDR3: TGTGCCAGCAGCCAAGAGGCGGGGACAACTAATGAAAAACTGTTTTTT. Amino acids: CASSQEAGTTNEKLFF. The J gene is TRBJ1-4, the V gene TRBV4-2; D gene unclear. This CDR3 spans 16 amino acids. Per germline, CDR1 LGHNA and CDR2 YNFKEQ. Trimming removed 0 bases at V and 0 bases at J, with 8 bases between.

Here the CDR3 DNA reads TGTGCCAGCAGTTACTCGGGGACTGTCAGGAACACTGAAGCTTTCTTT. Its translation: CASSYSGTVRNTEAFF. V gene TRBV6-5 combines with J gene TRBJ1-1; a weak D match, TRBD1 (5 bases). Germline lookup yields CDR1 MNHEY and CDR2 SVGAGI. The CDR3 covers 16 residues. Trimming left V 0 bases short and J 1 base short, with 12 bases between.

J is TRBJ2-7 and V is TRBV30, with D maybe TRBD2 (5 bases). From germline, CDR1 is GTSNPN and CDR2 SVGIG (reference sequence). Trimming took 3 bases from V and 3 from J, leaving 9 bases between them. There are 12 residues in the CDR3. CDR3 residues: CAWSTRGYEQYF. DNA of the CDR3: TGTGCCTGGAGCACACGGGGCTACGAGCAGTACTTC.

The chain carries TRBV7-8 and TRBJ1-5; D may be TRBD1 (5 bases). Trimming took off 3 bases at V and 6 bases at J, with 24 bases between the two ends. CDR1 and CDR2 from the germline V gene are SGHVS and FQNEAQ. The CDR3 is 18 residues long. The CDR3 protein is CASSLLLGGTVALQPQHF. As DNA, the CDR3 is TGTGCCAGCAGCTTGCTCCTCGGGGGGACGGTCGCCCTTCAGCCCCAGCATTTT.